This T cell receptor beta chain was profiled in a study of blood T cell repertoires in COVID-19 (TCRdb year 2020). Study-wide context: Samples from collaborators originated in the United States, Italy and Spain and spanned both the acute and convalescent phases of COVID-19. The prospective study material was composed of cDNA or gDNA derived from T cells, B-cell-depleted T cells, or PBMCs. The dataset comprised deeply sampled blood TCRbeta repertoires from subjects exposed to, actively infected with, or recovered from COVID-19. The repertoires were made available in a free public database intended to serve as a resource for research on the immune response to SARS-CoV-2. The samples were drawn from two sources: the first 160 participants of the ongoing ImmuneRACE study, and 1,000 to 1,500 subjects contributed by 6 global collaborators. A de-identified subject ID, COVID-19 status, age in years and sex were almost always included in the sample metadata. Where available, HLA class I and class II types were taken from metadata supplied by the sample provider and were not determined by assay-based typing.

Participants in the prospective study were aged 18 to 89 years, lived in under 30 United States geographic areas, and enrolled through a virtual design. In the prospective study, cohorts were assigned on the basis of participant-reported clinical history obtained from a screening survey and a study questionnaire. For ImmuneRACE Cohort 3, a participant was defined as recovered based on two consecutive negative NP/OP PCR tests, clearance by a healthcare professional, or resolution of symptoms. In the prospective study, mobile phlebotomists collected whole blood, serum and a nasopharyngeal or oropharyngeal swab from each participant. Participants in the prospective study had the option to provide additional blood draws and questionnaires over an approximately 2-month period. Blood samples from the prospective study were shipped frozen or at room temperature prior to DNA extraction. Beyond this particular receptor, the publication reports: The quantity of clinical and demographic metadata differed by source and by participant and was supplied without curation.

Inclusive of the bounding cysteine and phenylalanine, the CDR3 is 13 residues long. The DNA shown is the 39-base CDR3, in frame from base 1. The germline V gene supplies CDR1 SGHRS and CDR2 YFSETQ. A distance of 9 bases separates the germline ends of V and J, which lose 4 bases and 7 bases respectively. TCRbeta CDR3 regions were amplified from genomic DNA using the immunoSEQ Assay, a bias-controlled multiplex PCR. In the authors' own workflow: The number of nucleated cells in each sample was estimated by amplification of reference gene primers within the assay. To quantify the absolute abundance of each unique TCRbeta CDR3 rearrangement, sequence reads were collapsed and filtered. For each sample, productive Simpson clonality was calculated by taking the square root of Simpson's diversity index across productive rearrangements. In TCRdb, the immuneACCESS table is reduced to in-frame sequences with V and J assigned. These tables do not hold every clone; where another copy was compared, an unresolved V gene accounts for under half, and the others remain unexplained. V and J calls and clone size follow that table, whereas D and trimming were derived from the DNA. In all, the sample holds roughly 500,000 clones, and 80% to 90% of those were seen once. The ten largest clones add up to under 9.5% of the sample.

As regards this clone: No cognate antigen has been identified for it. No per-base quality is available; no much larger clone lies one base away.

Material: PBMCs or T cells enriched from blood (not recorded which). This clonotype was sampled from a woman aged 55-75 years who had recovered from COVID-19. The chain couples TRBV5-1 to TRBJ1-6; a confident D gene designation cannot be given. The DNA sequence reads TGCGCCAGCAGCGTGTCTGCGAATTCACCCCTCCACTTT. This gives the protein CASSVSANSPLHF.